These 32 T cell receptor beta chains came from one sample sequenced in a study of blood T cells in healthy people across ages. Through a sample-barcoded 5' primer and a J-beta primer mix, a second PCR was run for about 6 to 12 cycles. Using its own MiXCR run on the 5' RACE reads, TCRdb lists one record per CDR3 protein. The sample consists of approximately 1.5 million distinct CDR3 sequences, almost 35% of them appearing once. Sequencing was carried out using blood. The receptors come from a woman younger than 45 in good health.

The chain couples TRBV11-2 to TRBJ2-5; 15 positions agree with TRBD2. The germline V gene has CDR1 SGHAT and CDR2 FQNNGV. Trimming cost V 3 bases and J 0 bases; bases outside gene matches: 5. The CDR3 length is 18 residues. The CDR3 here is CASSLIGLAGGYQETQYF. Here the CDR3 DNA reads TGTGCCAGCAGCTTGATTGGACTAGCGGGAGGGTACCAAGAGACCCAGTACTTC.

The gene calls are TRBV7-2 and TRBJ2-5; no reliable D call. Germline CDR1 and CDR2: SGHTA and FQGNSA. V gave up 4 bases and J gave up 2 bases, with 11 bases separating them. The CDR3 has 14 amino acids. CDR3 in amino acids: CASSYPLRQETQYF. DNA of the CDR3: TGTGCCAGCAGCTACCCCTTGAGGCAAGAGACCCAGTACTTC.

Here the CDR3 DNA reads TGTGCCACCAGCCTGGTAGAGAATGGTGAGCAGTTCTTC. It specifies CATSLVENGEQFF. This chain joins TRBV15 and TRBJ2-1; D remains unclear. Germline CDR1 and CDR2: LNHNV and YYDKDF (reference sequence). The CDR3 contains 13 residues. Trimming pared 5 bases from V and 9 bases from J, leaving 14 bases between.

For this clonotype: A read error is possible here, since a much larger clone lies one base away. This chain links TRBV6-1 with TRBJ1-2; D not certain. The CDR3 loop spans 13 amino acids. Per the germline V gene, CDR1 is MNHNS and CDR2 is SASEGT. The V and J ends lost 1 base and 3 bases respectively, with 6 bases between them. CDR3 sequence (DNA): TGTGCCAGCAGTGAAGGGGGTCACTATGGCTACACCTTC. It encodes CASSEGGHYGYTF.

The chain recombines TRBV2 with TRBJ2-3; 10 nucleotides line up with TRBD2. The trim removed 3 bases at V and 2 bases at J, leaving 8 bases unmatched. The CDR3 sequence is 17 residues long. Germline assignment: CDR1 SNHLY and CDR2 FYNNEI. Written as DNA, the CDR3 is TGTGCCAGCAGTGACGAGCTAGCGGGGGTTTCCACAGATACGCAGTATTTT. Protein product: CASSDELAGVSTDTQYF.

This rearrangement joins TRBV9 to TRBJ2-7; 12 positions match TRBD2. The J call is uncertain, as TRBJ2-5 better fits the DNA end. Germline assignment: CDR1 SGDLS and CDR2 YYNGEE. The CDR3 is 15 residues long. In DNA, the CDR3 is TGTGCCAGCAGCCCGTGGACTAGCGGGGTTCAGACCCAGTACTTC. Translating gives CASSPWTSGVQTQYF.

There are a few counts of this clonotype. This chain connects TRBV7-9 to TRBJ2-1; 11 nucleotides align to TRBD2. CDR1 and CDR2 from the germline V gene are SEHNR and FQNEAQ (reference sequence). V dropped 1 base and J dropped 6; count of bases not matched to a gene: 5. The CDR3 has 16 amino acids. The CDR3 reads CASSLGGLAASNEQFF. The CDR3 nucleotides read TGTGCCAGCAGCTTAGGGGGACTAGCGGCCTCCAATGAGCAGTTCTTC.

This clonotype has more than one count but fewer than ten. This rearrangement joins TRBV15 to TRBJ2-7, with 7 bases lining up with TRBD1. Germline V lookup: CDR1 LNHNV, CDR2 YYDKDF (reference sequence). With V trimmed by 1 base and J by 0 bases, 3 bases remained unmatched. CDR3 length equals 15 residues. The CDR3 reads CATSRVQGPSYEQYF. The CDR3 DNA reads TGTGCCACCAGCAGAGTACAGGGGCCCTCCTACGAGCAGTACTTC.

This rearrangement joins TRBV7-3 to TRBJ2-7; TRBD2 aligns across 11 bases. The V gene's germline CDR1 is SGHTA and CDR2 FQGTGA. CDR3 length equals 13 residues. V gave up 4 bases and J gave up 5 bases; unmatched junction bases: 1. CDR3 nucleotide sequence: TGTGCCAGCAGCTCGACTAGCGGGGACGAGCAGTACTTC. Translation: CASSSTSGDEQYF.

This rearrangement joins TRBV6-1 to TRBJ1-2, with D hard to call. Germline V CDR1 and CDR2: MNHNS, SASEGT. CDR3 size: 15 residues. V was cut by 3 bases and J by 1 base, with 12 bases left in between. The CDR3 protein is CASSERLRVNYGYTF. The CDR3 coding sequence is TGTGCCAGCAGTGAGAGGTTGAGGGTTAACTATGGCTACACCTTC.

CDR3 region: CASSYTGNSPLHF. DNA for the CDR3: TGTGCCAGCAGTTACACTGGGAATTCACCCCTCCACTTT. The chain uses TRBV6-2 or TRBV6-3 and TRBJ1-6; D is uncertain. The germline V and J ends were trimmed by 2 bases and 7 bases, with 6 bases remaining between them. Germline CDR1 reads MNHEY; CDR2 reads SVGEGT. The CDR3 runs to 13 residues.

In its sample, this clonotype was seen a few times. The chain couples TRBV6-4 to TRBJ2-1, with 11 positions matching TRBD2. The CDR3 length is 15 residues. Germline-derived CDR1 and CDR2 are MRHNA and SNTAGT. V was clipped by 4 bases and J by 9 bases; unmatched bases: 8. CDR3 bases: TGTGCCAGCAGTGGAACTAGCGGGAGTACTAGTGAGCAGTTCTTC. It specifies CASSGTSGSTSEQFF.

The chain recombines TRBV2 with TRBJ2-1; possible D gene TRBD2, 6 bases. The CDR3 contains 14 residues. Germline CDR1 and CDR2: SNHLY and FYNNEI. Deletions cut 7 bases from V and 4 bases from J, with 14 bases between. The chain's CDR3 is CASIALGGYNEQFF. The CDR3 coding sequence is TGTGCCAGCATAGCATTGGGAGGTTACAATGAGCAGTTCTTC.

The chain links TRBV20-1 to TRBJ2-5; 7 bases align to TRBD1. CDR1 is DFQATT, CDR2 SNEGSKA, per germline (reference sequence). The J segment lost 5 bases and the V segment lost 3 bases, leaving 9 bases of the junction unmatched. CDR3 length: 14 residues. In nucleotides, the CDR3 is TGCAGTGCTAGTCATGGGACAGACCGGGAGACCCAGTACTTC. Translation: CSASHGTDRETQYF.

This rearrangement joins TRBV6-1 to TRBJ2-5, with D unresolved. Trimming took 10 bases from V and 0 from J, leaving 15 bases between them. Germline-derived CDR1 and CDR2 are MNHNS and SASEGT. The CDR3 sequence is 14 residues long. CDR3 DNA: TGTGCCACAGCCCCGCGAGCGTACCAAGAGACCCAGTACTTC. Residues: CATAPRAYQETQYF.

There are a few counts of this clonotype. This sequence joins TRBV2 and TRBJ2-5; TRBD2 matches 9 bases. The CDR3 spans 14 residues. Unmatched junction bases numbered 3, after V lost 4 bases and J lost 3 bases. Germline loops: CDR1 SNHLY, CDR2 FYNNEI. The CDR3 sequence is CASSGASGKETQYF. In nucleotides, the CDR3 is TGTGCCAGCAGTGGGGCTAGCGGGAAAGAGACCCAGTACTTC.

This clonotype was detected once. The chain uses TRBV20-1 and TRBJ1-5, with 9 bases lining up with TRBD1. This CDR3 spans 13 amino acids. Germline CDR1 and CDR2: DFQATT and SNEGSKA (reference sequence). Here the CDR3 reads CSGTGRSNQPQHF. DNA for the CDR3: TGCAGCGGGACAGGGAGAAGCAATCAGCCCCAGCATTTT.

The CDR3 region has the DNA TGTGCCATCAGTGAAATCGGTACTTACACTGAAGCTTTCTTT. Residues: CAISEIGTYTEAFF. The chain has TRBV10-3 and TRBJ1-1; D gene ambiguous. The CDR3 extends over 14 amino acids. CDR1 and CDR2 (germline): ENHRY, SYGVKD. With 3 bases removed from V and 3 bases from J, the gap between germline ends came to 11 bases.

This clonotype was seen a few times. The V call is TRBV5-1, the J call TRBJ1-2; the D is unclear. The germline gives CDR1 SGHRS, CDR2 YFSETQ. CDR3 size: 14 residues. Trimming cost V 4 bases and J 2 bases, with 12 bases left between them. CDR3 region: CASSQDTRNYGYTF. In DNA form, the CDR3 reads TGCGCCAGCAGCCAAGACACACGCAACTATGGCTACACCTTC.

The rearrangement joins TRBV7-8 to TRBJ1-6; 8 nucleotides match TRBD1. The CDR3 totals 13 residues. The V gene end was trimmed by 2 bases and the J gene end by 13 bases; junction bases not matched to a gene: 4. Germline CDR1 SGHVS, CDR2 FQNEAQ. The CDR3 region is CASSLNRGEPLHF. The CDR3 DNA follows: TGTGCCAGCAGCTTAAACAGGGGGGAGCCCCTCCACTTT. The complete variable domain, with remaining parts taken from reference TRBV7-8 and TRBJ1-6, reads GAGVSQSPRYKVAKRGQDVALRCDPISGHVSLFWYQQALGQGPEFLTYFQNEAQLDKSGLPSDRFFAERPEGSVSTLKIQRTQQEDSAVYLCASSLNRGEPLHFGNGTRLTVT.

This clonotype was seen a few times. The chain carries TRBV7-2 and TRBJ2-3; 9 bases agree with TRBD2. Germline loops: CDR1 SGHTA, CDR2 FQGNSA. After removal of 2 bases from V and 1 base from J, the junction contained 7 bases not matched to a gene. This CDR3 is built from 17 residues. The CDR3 region is CASSLFGVAGGTDTQYF. The CDR3 coding sequence is TGTGCCAGCAGCTTATTTGGGGTAGCGGGGGGCACAGATACGCAGTATTTT.

This clonotype was detected a few times. V gene TRBV20-1 combines with J gene TRBJ2-7; a possible D gene is TRBD1 (7 bases). The CDR3 runs 12 residues. CDR1 and CDR2 from the germline V gene are DFQATT and SNEGSKA (reference sequence). Written as DNA, the CDR3 is TGCAGGGCGGGGACAGCCCCCTACGAGCAGTACTTC. Translated: CRAGTAPYEQYF.

The V gene is TRBV7-3, the J gene TRBJ1-1; D not resolved. V was trimmed by 6 bases and J by 4 bases, leaving 12 bases between them. This CDR3 spans 13 amino acids. CDR1 and CDR2 (germline): SGHTA, FQGTGA. The CDR3 loop is CASSAEGFTEAFF. The DNA of the CDR3 is TGTGCCAGCAGTGCCGAAGGGTTCACTGAAGCTTTCTTT.

This clonotype was observed a handful of times. The chain links TRBV4-1 to TRBJ1-2; 7 positions match TRBD1. Germline V gene data show CDR1 as MGHRA and CDR2 as YSYEKL. CDR3 length equals 19 residues. Germline trimming cut 2 bases from V and 7 bases from J; bases unmatched to any gene: 22. The CDR3 protein is CASSQISGDRGSLAGGYTF. The CDR3, as DNA: TGCGCCAGCAGCCAAATCAGCGGGGACAGAGGGAGTCTGGCGGGTGGCTACACCTTC.

This sequence joins TRBV5-1 and TRBJ2-5, with 8 bases fitting TRBD1. This CDR3 spans 16 amino acids. V lost 3 bases and J lost 2; bases outside the gene matches: 9. The germline gives CDR1 SGHRS, CDR2 YFSETQ. This chain's CDR3 is CASSSSPRTGQETQYF. The CDR3 DNA reads as TGCGCCAGCAGCTCCTCCCCGAGGACAGGGCAAGAGACCCAGTACTTC.

This clonotype has a handful of counts. V gene TRBV27 combines with J gene TRBJ2-1, with 9 bases that match TRBD2. The CDR3 is 16 residues long. The trim removed 4 bases at V and 8 bases at J, leaving 12 bases unmatched. Germline CDR1 MNHEY, CDR2 SMNVEV (reference sequence). CDR3 sequence reads: CASSYWASGMDDEQFF. CDR3 nucleotide sequence: TGTGCCAGCAGTTACTGGGCTAGCGGGATGGACGATGAGCAGTTCTTC.

V and J are TRBV5-1 and TRBJ1-1, with D tentatively TRBD1 (6 bases). The V end was cut by 4 bases, the J end by 7 bases, with 14 bases between. The CDR3 spans 13 residues. Germline V CDR1 and CDR2: SGHRS, YFSETQ. This CDR3 reads CASSPAGVDEAFF. In DNA form, the CDR3 reads TGCGCCAGCAGCCCAGCAGGGGTCGATGAAGCTTTCTTT.

This chain uses TRBV13 with TRBJ2-3; maybe TRBD2 (5 bases). The V and J ends lost 3 bases and 4 bases respectively, with 11 bases between them. Germline CDR1 is PRHDT and CDR2 is FYEKMQ (reference sequence). This CDR3 has 14 residues. CDR3 nucleotide sequence: TGTGCCAGCAGCTTTTCCGGGGATCCAGATACGCAGTATTTT. The encoded protein is CASSFSGDPDTQYF.

V usage is TRBV6-6 and J usage is TRBJ1-5, with no clear D. The CDR3 has 13 amino acids. The germline V gene encodes CDR1 MNHNY and CDR2 SVGAGI (reference sequence). Trimming removed 4 bases from V and 2 bases from J, with 6 bases in between. CDR3 protein: CASSSEGNQPQHF. The DNA of the CDR3 is TGTGCCAGCAGTTCTGAGGGCAATCAGCCCCAGCATTTT.

Concerning this clonotype itself: A single base separates this from a much larger clone, so it may be a read error. No conserved phenylalanine or tryptophan ends this CDR3, so it is likely a read error. This rearrangement joins TRBV5-1 to TRBJ2-6; possible D gene TRBD2, 6 bases. V was cut by 2 bases and J by 0 bases, with 9 bases left in between. This CDR3 has 16 residues. The V gene's germline CDR1 is SGHRS and CDR2 YFSETQ. CDR3 loop: CASSLSGSSGANVLTY. The CDR3 nucleotides are TGCGCCAGCAGCTTATCCGGGAGCTCTGGGGCCAACGTCCTGACTTAC.

The J gene is TRBJ1-4, the V gene TRBV20-1, with D unclear. Trimming left V 6 bases short and J 3 bases short, with 14 bases between. The CDR3 is 14 residues long. Looked up from germline, CDR1 is DFQATT and CDR2 is SNEGSKA (reference sequence). DNA for the CDR3: TGCAGTGCCACTTCTGATGCAGCTAATGAAAAACTGTTTTTT. Translating it yields CSATSDAANEKLFF.

A word on this clonotype: A much larger clone is a single base away; this may be a read error. CDR3 sequence (DNA): TGTGCCAGCAGTTTAGGGACTAGCGAGAGGGATGAGCAGTTCTTC. It translates to CASSLGTSERDEQFF. The J gene is TRBJ2-1, the V gene TRBV12-3 or TRBV12-4, with TRBD2 matching 9 bases. With V trimmed by 1 base and J by 8 bases, 6 bases remained unmatched. The CDR3 loop spans 15 amino acids.